The text below deals with one T cell receptor (beta chain). The antigen is undetermined. Germline-derived CDR1 and CDR2 are SGHTA and FQGNSA. The CDR3 has 17 amino acids. V was clipped by 1 base and J by 5 bases; unmatched bases: 5. This specimen belongs to a study of shared clonotypes between healthy human individuals. As defined, naive CD8 cells were CD45RO-negative and positively selected for CCR7, with terminally differentiated effector memory CD45RA+ cells excluded. Deep was the level at which the assay was run. Method: immunoSEQ multiplex PCR; TCRdb's copy keeps in-frame clones and lacks some. The profile shows approximately 810,000 clones, roughly 92% of them singletons. Study observations and caveats: Estimated clonotype richness was generally higher in naive than memory subsets. Clonotypes not shared had lower generation probabilities than those common to all four donors.

The sample was naive CD8+ T cells sorted from blood. This chain uses TRBV7-2 with TRBJ2-5; the match to TRBD2 covers 15 bases. This receptor was obtained from a man aged 25-40 years in good health. CDR3 bases: TGTGCCAGCAGCTTAGGGACTAGCGGGAGGGCAAGGGAGACCCAGTACTTC. Its translation: CASSLGTSGRARETQYF.